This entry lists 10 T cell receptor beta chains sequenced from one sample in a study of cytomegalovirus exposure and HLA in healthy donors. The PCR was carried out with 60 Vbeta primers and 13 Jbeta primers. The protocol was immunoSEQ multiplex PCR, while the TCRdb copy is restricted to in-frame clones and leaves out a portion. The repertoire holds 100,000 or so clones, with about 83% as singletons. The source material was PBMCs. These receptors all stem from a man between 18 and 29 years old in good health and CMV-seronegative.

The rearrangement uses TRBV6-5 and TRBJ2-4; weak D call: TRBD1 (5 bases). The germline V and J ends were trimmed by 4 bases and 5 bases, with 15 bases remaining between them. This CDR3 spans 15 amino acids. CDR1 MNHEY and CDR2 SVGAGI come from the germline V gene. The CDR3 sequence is CASSSLKGRQNIQYF. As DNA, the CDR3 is TGTGCCAGCAGTTCTCTCAAGGGGCGGCAAAACATTCAGTACTTC.

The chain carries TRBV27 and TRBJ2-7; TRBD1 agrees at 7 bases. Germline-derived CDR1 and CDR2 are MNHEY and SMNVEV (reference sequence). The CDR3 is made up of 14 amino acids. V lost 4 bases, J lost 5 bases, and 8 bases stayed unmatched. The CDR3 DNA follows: TGTGCCAGCAGTTCATTGACAGGGCTGGACGAGCAGTACTTC. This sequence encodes CASSSLTGLDEQYF.

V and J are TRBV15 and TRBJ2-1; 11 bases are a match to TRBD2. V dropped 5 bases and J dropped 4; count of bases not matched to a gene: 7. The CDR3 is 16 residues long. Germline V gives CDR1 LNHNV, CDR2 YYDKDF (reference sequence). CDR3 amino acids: CATSGGRLAGYNEQFF. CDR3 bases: TGTGCCACCAGCGGGGGGCGACTAGCGGGGTACAATGAGCAGTTCTTC.

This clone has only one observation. The CDR3 spells CASSPDGGGTLYEQYF. DNA for the CDR3: TGCGCCAGCAGCCCCGACGGGGGAGGGACATTGTACGAGCAGTACTTC. This chain links TRBV4-3 with TRBJ2-7; the D gene is possibly TRBD2 (7 bases). The V and J ends lost 4 bases and 4 bases respectively, with 20 bases between them. Germline V gene data show CDR1 as LGHNA and CDR2 as YSLEER. This CDR3 is 16 amino acids long.

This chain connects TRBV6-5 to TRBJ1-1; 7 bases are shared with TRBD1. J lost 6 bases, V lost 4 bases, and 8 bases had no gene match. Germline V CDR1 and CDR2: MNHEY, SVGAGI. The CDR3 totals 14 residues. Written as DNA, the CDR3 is TGTGCCAGCAGTTCCCCTACAGGGGTCCCTGAAGCTTTCTTT. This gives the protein CASSSPTGVPEAFF.

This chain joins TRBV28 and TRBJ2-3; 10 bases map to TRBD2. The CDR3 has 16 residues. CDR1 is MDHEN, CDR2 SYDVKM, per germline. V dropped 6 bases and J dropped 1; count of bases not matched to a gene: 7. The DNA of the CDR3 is TGTGCCAGCAGCTCCCCCGGGACTAGCGGCACAGATACGCAGTATTTT. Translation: CASSSPGTSGTDTQYF. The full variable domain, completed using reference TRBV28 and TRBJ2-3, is DVKVTQSSRYLVKRTGEKVFLECVQDMDHENMFWYRQDPGLGLRLIYFSYDVKMKEKGDIPEGYSVSREKKERFSLILESASTNQTSMYLCASSSPGTSGTDTQYFGPGTRLTVL.

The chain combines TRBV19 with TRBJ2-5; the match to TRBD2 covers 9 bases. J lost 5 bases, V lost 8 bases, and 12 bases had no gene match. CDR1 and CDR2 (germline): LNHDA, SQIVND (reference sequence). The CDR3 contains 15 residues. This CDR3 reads CASSRLAGGPETQYF. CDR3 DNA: TGTGCCAGTTCCCGATTGGCGGGAGGGCCCGAGACCCAGTACTTC.

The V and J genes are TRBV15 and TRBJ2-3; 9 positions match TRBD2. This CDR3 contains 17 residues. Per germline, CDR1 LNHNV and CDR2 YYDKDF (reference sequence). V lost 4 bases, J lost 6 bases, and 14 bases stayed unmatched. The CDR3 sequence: CATSIGGGRAFTDTQYF. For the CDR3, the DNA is TGTGCCACCAGCATTGGGGGCGGGAGGGCCTTCACGGATACGCAGTATTTT.

The CDR3 protein is CASGAMRTISYNEQFF. In nucleotides, the CDR3 is TGTGCCAGCGGGGCCATGCGGACTATCTCCTACAATGAGCAGTTCTTC. The chain joins TRBV27 to TRBJ2-1; D perhaps matches TRBD2 (6 bases). CDR3 size: 16 residues. V dropped 8 bases and J dropped 0 bases, with 17 bases sitting between them. Germline V gives CDR1 MNHEY, CDR2 SMNVEV (reference sequence).

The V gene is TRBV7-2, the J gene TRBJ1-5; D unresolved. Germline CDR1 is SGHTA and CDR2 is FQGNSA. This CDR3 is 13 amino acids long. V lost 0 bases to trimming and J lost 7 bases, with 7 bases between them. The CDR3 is CASSLAGFQPQHF. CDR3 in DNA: TGTGCCAGCAGCTTAGCCGGGTTCCAGCCCCAGCATTTT.